These 30 T cell receptor beta chains originate from one sample sequenced in a study of shared clonotypes between healthy human individuals. This table comes from immunoSEQ multiplex PCR, and its TCRdb copy is limited to in-frame clones, with some not included. The data show around 2.5 million clones, over 85% seen once. Sequenced: naive CD4+ T cells from PBMCs. As for subset: CD45RA+ positively selected. The origin of the receptors is a man aged 18 to 35 in good health. Some clones in this sample may be carry-over from other donors' samples.

This clone has a handful of counts. For the CDR3, the DNA is TGTGCCAGCAGCTTAGAGGACAGGGAATCGATTAGGAATCAGCCCCAGCATTTT. Encoded protein: CASSLEDRESIRNQPQHF. The chain uses TRBV7-3 and TRBJ1-5, with 8 positions matching TRBD1. The CDR3 covers 18 residues. Germline V gene sequence: CDR1 SGHTA, CDR2 FQGTGA. The V gene end was trimmed by 2 bases and the J gene end by 4 bases; junction bases not matched to a gene: 13.

This clone was detected only once. This chain uses TRBV28 with TRBJ1-1; weak D call: TRBD1 (6 bases). This CDR3 has 17 residues. Trimming removed 2 bases from V and 0 bases from J, with 16 bases in between. Per the germline V gene, CDR1 is MDHEN and CDR2 is SYDVKM. CDR3 sequence (DNA): TGTGCCAGCAGTTTAATTTCTTGGACAGCACTGAACACTGAAGCTTTCTTT. Translating it yields CASSLISWTALNTEAFF.

The chain uses TRBV5-1 and TRBJ1-3; 8 bases agree with TRBD1. Germline CDR1 reads SGHRS; CDR2 reads YFSETQ. The CDR3 runs to 14 residues. Trimming took 1 base from V and 7 from J; bases not matched to a gene: 4. The CDR3 loop reads CASSLTGGRNTIYF. The CDR3 DNA sequence: TGCGCCAGCAGCTTGACAGGGGGAAGGAACACCATATATTTT.

This chain links TRBV5-1 with TRBJ2-7; either TRBD1 or TRBD2 may fit D (5 bases each). Trimming removed 0 bases from V and 4 bases from J, with 11 bases in between. Germline values: CDR1 SGHRS, CDR2 YFSETQ. The CDR3 covers 14 residues. This CDR3 is CASSLGGAQYEQYF. In DNA, the CDR3 is TGCGCCAGCAGCTTGGGAGGGGCGCAGTACGAGCAGTACTTC.

This sequence joins TRBV10-2 and TRBJ2-3, with D possibly being TRBD1 (6 bases). From germline, CDR1 is WSHSY and CDR2 SAAADI. This CDR3 has 15 amino acids. Trimming left V 4 bases short and J 0 bases short, with 11 bases between. CDR3 region: CASSVDRASTDTQYF. The CDR3 nucleotides read TGCGCCAGCAGTGTGGACAGAGCTAGCACAGATACGCAGTATTTT.

The chain combines TRBV5-6 with TRBJ1-1, with 7 bases that match TRBD1. Germline CDR1 and CDR2: SGHDT and YYEEEE. Trimming at V came to 0 bases and at J to 5 bases, leaving 13 bases not matched to a gene. The CDR3 covers 17 residues. The CDR3 sequence is CASSLEWRDRDETEAFF. CDR3 nucleotides: TGTGCCAGCAGCTTGGAGTGGAGAGACAGGGATGAAACTGAAGCTTTCTTT.

This chain joins TRBV29-1 and TRBJ1-5, with D hard to call. Germline CDR1 is SQVTM and CDR2 is ANQGSEA. The CDR3 is 13 amino acids. Trimming removed 5 bases from V and 10 bases from J, with 18 bases in between. CDR3 loop: CSVRGDLGGPQHF. CDR3 sequence (DNA): TGCAGCGTTAGAGGAGACCTGGGTGGACCCCAGCATTTT.

This chain links TRBV7-9 with TRBJ2-3; 8 bases are a match to TRBD1. The CDR3 consists of 16 residues. Losses at the gene ends were 3 bases for V and 3 bases for J; bases not matched to a gene: 8. CDR1 and CDR2 (germline): SEHNR, FQNEAQ (reference sequence). CDR3: CASSLDRTGSTDTQYF. CDR3 DNA sequence: TGTGCCAGCAGCTTGGATCGGACAGGGTCGACAGATACGCAGTATTTT. The full variable domain, its missing parts supplied by reference TRBV7-9 and TRBJ2-3, is DTGVSQNPRHKITKRGQNVTFRCDPISEHNRLYWYRQTLGQGPEFLTYFQNEAQLEKSRLLSDRFSAERPKGSFSTLEIQRTEQGDSAMYLCASSLDRTGSTDTQYFGPGTRLTVL.

The chain employs TRBV6-1 and TRBJ2-3; 8 nucleotides agree with TRBD1. The V and J ends lost 6 bases and 6 bases, in that order; junction bases with no gene match: 8. This CDR3 has 14 residues. Germline CDR1 is MNHNS and CDR2 is SASEGT. The CDR3 DNA reads TGTGCCAGCAGGGACAGGGTAATGACGGATACGCAGTATTTT. Its protein is CASRDRVMTDTQYF.

This rearrangement joins TRBV19 to TRBJ1-1; D remains ambiguous. This CDR3 has 12 residues. V lost 6 bases to trimming and J lost 1 base, with 6 bases between them. CDR1 is LNHDA, CDR2 SQIVND, per germline (reference sequence). The CDR3 DNA sequence: TGTGCCAGTAGGAGGTCGAACACTGAAGCTTTCTTT. Protein sequence: CASRRSNTEAFF. Supplemented by reference TRBV19 and TRBJ1-1, the full variable domain reads DGGITQSPKYLFRKEGQNVTLSCEQNLNHDAMYWYRQDPGQGLRLIYYSQIVNDFQKGDIAEGYSVSREKKESFPLTVTSAQKNPTAFYLCASRRSNTEAFFGQGTRLTVV.

V usage is TRBV28 and J usage is TRBJ2-7; D perhaps matches TRBD2 (6 bases). CDR3 length: 16 amino acids. The V gene lost 3 bases and the J gene lost 2 bases, with 17 bases spanning the gap. Germline V gene sequence: CDR1 MDHEN, CDR2 SYDVKM. CDR3 loop: CASSLVLGTPTYEQYF. CDR3 in DNA: TGTGCCAGCAGTTTGGTGTTGGGGACTCCTACCTACGAGCAGTACTTC.

This clone was detected a few times. The sample carries other DNA sequences with the same CDR3. J is TRBJ1-5 and V is TRBV5-1; D unclear. The CDR3 totals 13 residues. V gave up 0 bases and J gave up 5 bases, with 6 bases separating them. Germline CDR1 reads SGHRS; CDR2 reads YFSETQ. CDR3 sequence (DNA): TGCGCCAGCAGCTTGGAGGGCCATCAGCCCCAGCATTTT. Translating it yields CASSLEGHQPQHF.

J is TRBJ1-5 and V is TRBV6-6, with TRBD1 as a possible D gene (5 bases). The CDR3 is 13 residues long. Between the trimmed V and J ends, which lost 4 bases and 6 bases, there was a span of 10 bases. From germline, CDR1 is MNHNY and CDR2 SVGAGI (reference sequence). The CDR3 nucleotides are TGTGCCAGCAGTTCAGCGAGGGGTCAGCCCCAGCATTTT. Translation gives CASSSARGQPQHF.

The chain is built from TRBV5-1 and TRBJ2-1; tentatively, D is TRBD2 (5 bases). CDR3 length equals 13 residues. CDR1 is SGHRS, CDR2 YFSETQ, per germline. Between the trimmed V and J ends, which lost 4 bases and 6 bases, there was a span of 11 bases. In nucleotides, the CDR3 is TGCGCCAGCAGCCAGACTACAACCAATGAGCAGTTCTTC. It yields the protein CASSQTTTNEQFF.

This chain's CDR3 is CATLGLKTYEQYF. In DNA form, the CDR3 reads TGCGCCACCCTGGGACTAAAAACCTACGAGCAGTACTTC. The chain has TRBV10-2 and TRBJ2-7, with 7 bases matching TRBD2. With 10 bases clipped from V and 2 bases from J, the junction kept 8 bases outside the gene matches. This CDR3 spans 13 amino acids. CDR1 is WSHSY and CDR2 is SAAADI in the germline V gene.

J is TRBJ2-3 and V is TRBV5-4; 7 bases agree with TRBD2. Germline V lookup: CDR1 SGHNT, CDR2 YYREEE (reference sequence). The V gene end was trimmed by 4 bases and the J gene end by 2 bases; junction bases not matched to a gene: 13. This CDR3 contains 17 residues. CDR3 protein: CASSKGGSAGTTDTQYF. CDR3 DNA: TGTGCCAGCAGCAAAGGTGGGTCAGCGGGGACCACAGATACGCAGTATTTT.

J is TRBJ1-3 and V is TRBV5-5; D not resolved. The CDR3 has 17 residues. Per germline, CDR1 SGHKS and CDR2 YYEKEE (reference sequence). Deletions cut 0 bases from V and 2 bases from J, with 15 bases between. The CDR3 loop reads CASSLAPAGGPGNTIYF. CDR3 DNA sequence: TGTGCCAGCAGCTTGGCCCCGGCCGGAGGGCCTGGAAACACCATATATTTT.

This clone has only one observation. The chain recombines TRBV5-4 with TRBJ2-7, with D possibly matching TRBD1 (6 bases). The V gene's germline CDR1 is SGHNT and CDR2 YYREEE (reference sequence). This CDR3 is built from 16 residues. V lost 3 bases and J 6 bases, leaving 22 bases between the germline ends. CDR3 residues: CASSSPLGGEGGEQYF. The CDR3 DNA reads TGTGCCAGCAGCTCGCCCCTTGGGGGAGAAGGGGGCGAGCAGTACTTC.

The sample holds one count of this clone. This chain joins TRBV2 and TRBJ1-1, with 7 bases matching TRBD1. The CDR3 spans 14 residues. With 7 bases clipped from V and 3 bases from J, the junction kept 8 bases outside the gene matches. Germline V gene data show CDR1 as SNHLY and CDR2 as FYNNEI. CDR3 nucleotides: TGTGCCAGCACCTTAGACAGGGAGGACACTGAAGCTTTCTTT. Translated, it gives CASTLDREDTEAFF.

The chain uses TRBV5-4 and TRBJ1-1; perhaps TRBD1 as D (6 bases). From germline, CDR1 is SGHNT and CDR2 YYREEE (reference sequence). The CDR3 runs 16 residues. V was trimmed by 0 bases and J by 7 bases, leaving 19 bases between them. CDR3 sequence reads: CASSLVTGYVGGEAFF. The CDR3 bases are TGTGCCAGCAGCTTGGTTACTGGATACGTAGGGGGTGAAGCTTTCTTT.

V gene TRBV6-1 combines with J gene TRBJ1-5, with D possibly TRBD1 on 5 matching bases. V shed 7 bases and J shed 7 bases, with 17 bases lying between them. Germline V CDR1 and CDR2: MNHNS, SASEGT. This CDR3 comprises 14 residues. CDR3 region: CASTYPGIGQPQHF. The CDR3 region has the DNA TGTGCCAGCACCTACCCAGGGATTGGGCAGCCCCAGCATTTT.

V and J are TRBV7-6 and TRBJ2-7; D is uncertain. Germline V gives CDR1 SGHVS, CDR2 FNYEAQ. The CDR3 runs to 12 residues. The V end was cut by 0 bases, the J end by 4 bases, with 4 bases between. The CDR3 loop is CASSLAKYEQYF. The DNA of the CDR3 is TGTGCCAGCAGCTTAGCGAAGTACGAGCAGTACTTC.

This clone was observed a single time. The CDR3 DNA sequence: TGTGCCAGCAGCTTGTTTCTGGGAGCGGACCAAGAGACCCAGTACTTC. Amino acid sequence: CASSLFLGADQETQYF. The chain is built from TRBV5-8 and TRBJ2-5; possible D gene TRBD2, 5 bases. Looked up from germline, CDR1 is SGHTS and CDR2 is YDEGEE. This CDR3 region has 16 residues. V dropped 1 base and J dropped 0 bases, with 13 bases sitting between them.

V usage is TRBV7-9 and J usage is TRBJ2-5; tentatively, D is TRBD1 (7 bases). Germline V CDR1 and CDR2: SEHNR, FQNEAQ (reference sequence). The CDR3 spans 17 residues. Trimming shortened V by 7 bases and J by 5 bases, and 26 bases separated the two germline ends. This chain's CDR3 is CASTPQGGPSPGETQYF. CDR3 DNA: TGTGCCAGCACCCCCCAGGGGGGCCCTTCTCCCGGGGAGACCCAGTACTTC.

Comments on this clone: A read error may account for a junction end that differs from germline. The same CDR3 also results from other DNA sequences found in this sample. The genes are TRBV9 and TRBJ2-1; a possible D gene is TRBD2 (6 bases). This CDR3 contains 15 residues. Germline lookup yields CDR1 SGDLS and CDR2 YYNGEE. CDR3 nucleotide sequence: TGTGCCAGCAGCGTATCCGGGAGCTCCTACAATGAGCAATTCTTC. Its protein is CASSVSGSSYNEQFF.

This chain connects TRBV6-5 to TRBJ1-1, with D perhaps matching TRBD1 (6 bases). This CDR3 is built from 14 residues. The germline V gene has CDR1 MNHEY and CDR2 SVGAGI. V was cut by 2 bases and J by 4 bases, with 11 bases left in between. As DNA, the CDR3 is TGTGCCAGCAGTTACGGGCAGGGGTTCACTGAAGCTTTCTTT. Translation gives CASSYGQGFTEAFF.

On this clone itself: At the DNA level, this CDR3 is encoded by other sequences in the same sample as well. In nucleotides, the CDR3 is TGCGCCAGCAGCTTGGCAGGGTTCAATCAGCCCCAGCATTTT. The encoded protein is CASSLAGFNQPQHF. The rearrangement links TRBV5-1 to TRBJ1-5; possible D gene TRBD1, 5 bases. V lost 0 bases and J lost 3, with 7 bases in between. The CDR3 loop spans 14 amino acids. Germline V gene data show CDR1 as SGHRS and CDR2 as YFSETQ.

The V gene is TRBV28, the J gene TRBJ2-3, with TRBD2 as a possible D gene (6 bases). This CDR3 region has 15 residues. V was shortened by 2 bases and J by 2 bases, with 11 bases between the two germline ends. Per germline, CDR1 MDHEN and CDR2 SYDVKM. As DNA, the CDR3 is TGTGCCAGCAGTTTAGGCGGGGAAAACACAGATACGCAGTATTTT. It is translated as CASSLGGENTDTQYF.

This sequence joins TRBV28 and TRBJ2-2; the match to TRBD1 covers 10 bases. Germline V lookup: CDR1 MDHEN, CDR2 SYDVKM. J lost 5 bases, V lost 0 bases, and 3 bases had no gene match. CDR3 length: 16 residues. The CDR3 coding sequence is TGTGCCAGCAGTTTATGGGGACAGGGGAAAACCGGGGAGCTGTTTTTT. As protein: CASSLWGQGKTGELFF. The entire variable domain, with the rest obtained from reference TRBV28 and TRBJ2-2, is as follows: DVKVTQSSRYLVKRTGEKVFLECVQDMDHENMFWYRQDPGLGLRLIYFSYDVKMKEKGDIPEGYSVSREKKERFSLILESASTNQTSMYLCASSLWGQGKTGELFFGEGSRLTVL.

The gene calls are TRBV5-1 and TRBJ2-3; TRBD2 matches 7 bases. The V gene's germline CDR1 is SGHRS and CDR2 YFSETQ. This CDR3 has 16 residues. Germline trimming cut 2 bases from V and 2 bases from J; bases unmatched to any gene: 8. CDR3 in DNA: TGCGCCAGCAGCTTTCTGGCCGGGAGGACCACAGATACGCAGTATTTT. The encoded protein is CASSFLAGRTTDTQYF.